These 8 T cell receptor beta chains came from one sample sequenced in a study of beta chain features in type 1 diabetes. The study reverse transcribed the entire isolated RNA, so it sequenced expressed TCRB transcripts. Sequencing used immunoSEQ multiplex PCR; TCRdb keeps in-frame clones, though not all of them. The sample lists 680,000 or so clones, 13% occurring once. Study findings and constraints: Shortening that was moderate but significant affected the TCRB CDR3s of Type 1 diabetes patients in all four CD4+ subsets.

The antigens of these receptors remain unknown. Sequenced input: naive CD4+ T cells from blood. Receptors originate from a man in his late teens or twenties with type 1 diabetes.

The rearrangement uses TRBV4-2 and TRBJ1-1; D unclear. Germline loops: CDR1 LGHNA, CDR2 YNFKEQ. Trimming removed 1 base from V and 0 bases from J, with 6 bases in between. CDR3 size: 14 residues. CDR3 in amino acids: CASSQAPMNTEAFF. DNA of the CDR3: TGTGCCAGCAGCCAAGCCCCTATGAACACTGAAGCTTTCTTT.

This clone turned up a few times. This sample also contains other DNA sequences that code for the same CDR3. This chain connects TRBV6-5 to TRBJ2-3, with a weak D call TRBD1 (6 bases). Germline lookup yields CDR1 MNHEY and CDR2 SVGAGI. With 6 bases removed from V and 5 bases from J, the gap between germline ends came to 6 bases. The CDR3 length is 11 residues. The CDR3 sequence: CASSRGDTQYF. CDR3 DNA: TGTGCCAGCAGCAGGGGAGATACGCAGTATTTT.

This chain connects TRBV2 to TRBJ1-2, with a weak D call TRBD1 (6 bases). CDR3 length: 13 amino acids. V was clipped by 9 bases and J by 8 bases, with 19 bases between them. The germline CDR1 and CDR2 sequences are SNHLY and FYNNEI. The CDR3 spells CARRFTGHGGYTF. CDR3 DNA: TGTGCCAGACGGTTCACAGGGCACGGCGGCTACACCTTC. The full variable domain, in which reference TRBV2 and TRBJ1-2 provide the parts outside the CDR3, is EPEVTQTPSHQVTQMGQEVILRCVPISNHLYFYWYRQILGQKVEFLVSFYNNEISEKSEIFDDQFSVERPDGSNFTLKIRSTKLEDSAMYFCARRFTGHGGYTFGSGTRLTVV.

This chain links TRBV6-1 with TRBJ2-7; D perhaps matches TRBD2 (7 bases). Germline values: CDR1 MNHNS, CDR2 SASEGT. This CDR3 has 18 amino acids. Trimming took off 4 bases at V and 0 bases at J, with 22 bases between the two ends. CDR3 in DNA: TGTGCCAGCAGTGGCGGAACACGCAGGGGACTAAGCTCCTACGAGCAGTACTTC. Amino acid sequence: CASSGGTRRGLSSYEQYF.

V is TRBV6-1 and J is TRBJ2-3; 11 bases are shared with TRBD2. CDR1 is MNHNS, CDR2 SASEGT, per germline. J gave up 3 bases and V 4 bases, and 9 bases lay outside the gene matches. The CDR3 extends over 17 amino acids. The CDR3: CASSVIAGGPGTDTQYF. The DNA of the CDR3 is TGTGCCAGCAGTGTTATAGCGGGGGGGCCGGGGACAGATACGCAGTATTTT.

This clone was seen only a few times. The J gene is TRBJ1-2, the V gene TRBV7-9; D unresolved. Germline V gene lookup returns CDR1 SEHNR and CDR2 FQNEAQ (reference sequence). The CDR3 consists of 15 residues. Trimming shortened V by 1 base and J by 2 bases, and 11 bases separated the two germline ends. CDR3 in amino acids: CASSLVLAENYGYTF. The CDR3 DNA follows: TGTGCCAGCAGCTTAGTTCTGGCGGAAAACTATGGCTACACCTTC.

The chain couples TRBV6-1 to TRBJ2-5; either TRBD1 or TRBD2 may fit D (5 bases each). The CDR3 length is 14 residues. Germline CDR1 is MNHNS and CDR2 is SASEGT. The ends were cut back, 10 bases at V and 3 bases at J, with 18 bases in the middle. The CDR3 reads CAIGAFPREETQYF. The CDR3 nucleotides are TGTGCCATAGGGGCGTTTCCGAGGGAAGAGACCCAGTACTTC.

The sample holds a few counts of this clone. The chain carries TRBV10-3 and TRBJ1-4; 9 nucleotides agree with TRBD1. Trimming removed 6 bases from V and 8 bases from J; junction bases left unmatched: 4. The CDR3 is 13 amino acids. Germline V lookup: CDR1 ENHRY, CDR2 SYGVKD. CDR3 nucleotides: TGTGCCATCAGACAGGGGGCAGAGGAAAAACTGTTTTTT. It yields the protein CAIRQGAEEKLFF.